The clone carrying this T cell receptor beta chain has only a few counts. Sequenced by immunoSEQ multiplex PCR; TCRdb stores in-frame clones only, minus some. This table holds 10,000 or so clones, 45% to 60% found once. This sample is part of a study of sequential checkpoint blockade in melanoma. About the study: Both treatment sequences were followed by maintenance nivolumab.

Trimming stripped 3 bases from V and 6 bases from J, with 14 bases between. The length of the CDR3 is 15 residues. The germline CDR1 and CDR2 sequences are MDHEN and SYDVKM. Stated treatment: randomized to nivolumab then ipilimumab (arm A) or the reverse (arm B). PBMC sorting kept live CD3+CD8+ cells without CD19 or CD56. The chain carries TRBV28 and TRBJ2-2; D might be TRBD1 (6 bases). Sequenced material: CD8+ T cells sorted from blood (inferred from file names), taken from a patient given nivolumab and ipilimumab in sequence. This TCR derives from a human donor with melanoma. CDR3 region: CASSFRQGQSGELFF. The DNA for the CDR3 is TGTGCCAGCAGTTTTCGGCAGGGACAATCCGGGGAGCTGTTTTTT.